The subject of this entry is one T cell receptor (beta chain). This record comes from a study of blood T cell repertoires in COVID-19. About the research overall: Nucleic acid was either cDNA or gDNA, and it came from T cells, B-cell-depleted T cells, or PBMCs.

Generated by immunoSEQ multiplex PCR, the TCRdb table keeps only in-frame clones and is missing some. The data contain 120,000 or so clones, around 81% of them seen just once; the ten biggest clones take up around 4%. The source is a woman between 45 and 60 years old with acute or convalescent COVID-19. Sequencing input: peripheral blood.

This chain's CDR3 is CAIKNSGQVLYEQYF. CDR3 nucleotides: TGCGCCATCAAGAACTCGGGACAGGTATTATACGAGCAGTACTTC. V usage is TRBV10-2 and J usage is TRBJ2-7; 8 positions agree with TRBD1. Germline V CDR1 and CDR2: WSHSY, SAAADI. The CDR3 runs to 15 residues. Trimming cost V 10 bases and J 4 bases; bases outside gene matches: 15.